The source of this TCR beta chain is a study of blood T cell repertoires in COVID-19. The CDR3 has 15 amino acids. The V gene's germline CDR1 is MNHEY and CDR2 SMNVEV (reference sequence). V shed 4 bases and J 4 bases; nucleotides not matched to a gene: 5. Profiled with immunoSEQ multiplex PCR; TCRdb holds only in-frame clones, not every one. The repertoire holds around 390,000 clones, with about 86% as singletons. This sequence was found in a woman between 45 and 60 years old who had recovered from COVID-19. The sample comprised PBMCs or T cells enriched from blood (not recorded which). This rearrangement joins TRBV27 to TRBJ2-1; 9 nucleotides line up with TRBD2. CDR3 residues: CASSYSGGVYNEQFF. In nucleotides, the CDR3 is TGTGCCAGCAGTTATAGCGGGGGAGTTTACAATGAGCAGTTCTTC.